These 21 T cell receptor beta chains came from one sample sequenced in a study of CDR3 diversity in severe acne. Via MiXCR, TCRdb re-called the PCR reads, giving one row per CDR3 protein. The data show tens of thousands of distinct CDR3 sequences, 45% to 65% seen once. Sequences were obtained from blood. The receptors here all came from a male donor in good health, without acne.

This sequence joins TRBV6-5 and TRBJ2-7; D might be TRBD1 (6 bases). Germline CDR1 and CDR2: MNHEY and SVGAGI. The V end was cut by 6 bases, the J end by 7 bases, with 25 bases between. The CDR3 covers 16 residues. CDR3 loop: CASRDRSERLTGEQYF. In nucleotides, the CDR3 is TGTGCCAGCAGGGACCGGTCAGAGCGATTGACAGGAGAGCAGTACTTC.

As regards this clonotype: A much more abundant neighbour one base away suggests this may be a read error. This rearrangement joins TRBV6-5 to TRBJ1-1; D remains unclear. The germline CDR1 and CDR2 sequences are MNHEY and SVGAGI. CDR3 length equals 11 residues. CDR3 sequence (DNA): TGTGCCAGCGGTTACGAGGGTAGAGCTTTCTTT. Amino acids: CASGYEGRAFF.

For the CDR3, the DNA is TGTGCCAGCAGCCATCCGGGACAGGGTTCGGGAAACACCATATATTTT. Residues: CASSHPGQGSGNTIYF. V is TRBV5-5 and J is TRBJ1-3; TRBD1 aligns across 9 bases. The CDR3 runs to 16 residues. The V segment lost 4 bases and the J segment 4 bases; nucleotides outside the gene matches: 9. CDR1 SGHKS and CDR2 YYEKEE come from the germline V gene (reference sequence).

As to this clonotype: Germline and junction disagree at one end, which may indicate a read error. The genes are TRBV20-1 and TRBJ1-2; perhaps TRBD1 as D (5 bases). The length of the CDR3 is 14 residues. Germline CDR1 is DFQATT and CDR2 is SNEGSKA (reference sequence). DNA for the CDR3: TGCAGTGCTCATCTAGAGGGACGTAACTATGGCCACACCTTC. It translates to CSAHLEGRNYGHTF.

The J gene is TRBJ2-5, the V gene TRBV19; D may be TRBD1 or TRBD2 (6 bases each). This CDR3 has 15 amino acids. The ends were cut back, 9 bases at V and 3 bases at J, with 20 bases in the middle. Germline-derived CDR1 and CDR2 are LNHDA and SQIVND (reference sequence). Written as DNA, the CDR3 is TGTGCCAGCAGCTTAAACTGGGGGGCGAAAGAGACCCAGTACTTC. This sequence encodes CASSLNWGAKETQYF.

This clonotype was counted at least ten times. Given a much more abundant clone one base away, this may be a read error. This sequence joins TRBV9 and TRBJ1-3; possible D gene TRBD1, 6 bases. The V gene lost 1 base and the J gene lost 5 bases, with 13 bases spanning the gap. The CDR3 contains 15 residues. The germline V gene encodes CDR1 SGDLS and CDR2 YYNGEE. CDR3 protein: CASSVHRDTRNTIYF. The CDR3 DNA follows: TGTGCCAGCAGCGTACACCGGGACACACGAAACACCATATATTTT.

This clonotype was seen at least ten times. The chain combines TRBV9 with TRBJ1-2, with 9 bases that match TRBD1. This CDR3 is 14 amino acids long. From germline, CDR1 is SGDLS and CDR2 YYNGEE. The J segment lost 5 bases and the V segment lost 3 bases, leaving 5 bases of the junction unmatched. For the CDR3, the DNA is TGTGCCAGCAGCGGCGGACAGGGGCGATATGGCTACACCTTC. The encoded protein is CASSGGQGRYGYTF.

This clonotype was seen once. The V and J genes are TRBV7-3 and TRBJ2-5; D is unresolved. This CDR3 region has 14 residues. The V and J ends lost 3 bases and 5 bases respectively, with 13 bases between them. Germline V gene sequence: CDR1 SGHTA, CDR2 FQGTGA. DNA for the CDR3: TGTGCCAGCAGCTTGGTGGAAACACCCGAGACCCAGTACTTC. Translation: CASSLVETPETQYF.

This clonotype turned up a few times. Written as DNA, the CDR3 is TGTGCCAGCAGTTACTTTTCTGGGATTCGTGGCACAGATACGCAGTATTTT. This codes for CASSYFSGIRGTDTQYF. This sequence joins TRBV6-5 and TRBJ2-3; D not resolved. The germline V and J ends were trimmed by 1 base and 1 base, with 15 bases remaining between them. Germline V gene sequence: CDR1 MNHEY, CDR2 SVGAGI. This CDR3 spans 17 amino acids.

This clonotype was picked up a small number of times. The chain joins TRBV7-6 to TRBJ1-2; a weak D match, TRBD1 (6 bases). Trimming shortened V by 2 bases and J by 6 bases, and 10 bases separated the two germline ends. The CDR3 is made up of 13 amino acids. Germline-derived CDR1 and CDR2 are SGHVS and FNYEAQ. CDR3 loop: CASSLQQGHGYTF. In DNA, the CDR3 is TGTGCCAGCAGCTTACAACAGGGTCATGGCTACACCTTC.

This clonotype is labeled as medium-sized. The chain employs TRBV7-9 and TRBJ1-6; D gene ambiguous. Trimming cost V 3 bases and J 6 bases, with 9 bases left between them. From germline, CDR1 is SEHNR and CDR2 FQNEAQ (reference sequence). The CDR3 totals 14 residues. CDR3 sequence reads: CASSFFEGNSPLHF. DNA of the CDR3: TGTGCCAGCAGCTTCTTTGAGGGTAATTCACCCCTCCACTTT. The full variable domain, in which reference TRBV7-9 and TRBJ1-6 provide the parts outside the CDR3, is DTGVSQNPRHKITKRGQNVTFRCDPISEHNRLYWYRQTLGQGPEFLTYFQNEAQLEKSRLLSDRFSAERPKGSFSTLEIQRTEQGDSAMYLCASSFFEGNSPLHFGNGTRLTVT.

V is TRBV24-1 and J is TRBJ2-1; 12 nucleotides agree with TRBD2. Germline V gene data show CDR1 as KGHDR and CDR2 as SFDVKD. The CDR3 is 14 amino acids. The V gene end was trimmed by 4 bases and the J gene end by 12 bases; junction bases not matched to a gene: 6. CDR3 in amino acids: CATSESLAGGLQFF. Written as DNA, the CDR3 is TGTGCCACCAGTGAGTCCCTAGCGGGAGGGCTGCAGTTCTTC.

The CDR3 DNA follows: TGTGCCAGCAGCCTCAGTGGCAATCAGCCCCAGCATTTT. It is translated as CASSLSGNQPQHF. The chain carries TRBV7-9 and TRBJ1-5; D remains ambiguous. The germline V gene encodes CDR1 SEHNR and CDR2 FQNEAQ (reference sequence). Deletions cut 5 bases from V and 2 bases from J, with 7 bases between. The CDR3 length is 13 residues.

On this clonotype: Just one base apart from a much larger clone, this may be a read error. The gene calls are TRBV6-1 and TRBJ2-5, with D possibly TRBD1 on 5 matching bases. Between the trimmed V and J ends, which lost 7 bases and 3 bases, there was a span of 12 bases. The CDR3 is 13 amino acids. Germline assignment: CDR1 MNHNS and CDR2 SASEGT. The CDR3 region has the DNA TGTGCCAGCAATGTTTTCAGGGAAGAGACCCAGTACTTC. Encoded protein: CASNVFREETQYF.

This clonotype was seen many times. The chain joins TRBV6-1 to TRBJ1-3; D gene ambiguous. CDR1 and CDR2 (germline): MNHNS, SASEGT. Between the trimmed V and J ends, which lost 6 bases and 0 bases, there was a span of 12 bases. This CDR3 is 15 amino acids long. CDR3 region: CASSIDGGSGNTIYF. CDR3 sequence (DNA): TGTGCCAGCAGCATAGACGGAGGCTCTGGAAACACCATATATTTT.

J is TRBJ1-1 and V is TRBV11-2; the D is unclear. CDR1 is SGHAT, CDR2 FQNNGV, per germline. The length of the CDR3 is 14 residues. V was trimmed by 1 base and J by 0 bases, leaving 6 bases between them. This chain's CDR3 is CASSLATMNTEAFF. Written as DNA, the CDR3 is TGTGCCAGCAGCTTAGCTACGATGAACACTGAAGCTTTCTTT.

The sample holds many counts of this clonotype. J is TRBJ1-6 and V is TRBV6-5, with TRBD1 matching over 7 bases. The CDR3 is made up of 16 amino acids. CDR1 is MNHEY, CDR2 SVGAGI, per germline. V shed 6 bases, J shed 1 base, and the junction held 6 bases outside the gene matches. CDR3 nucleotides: TGTGCCAGCAGAAGGGACAGTCGGTCCTATAATTCACCCCTCCACTTT. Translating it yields CASRRDSRSYNSPLHF.

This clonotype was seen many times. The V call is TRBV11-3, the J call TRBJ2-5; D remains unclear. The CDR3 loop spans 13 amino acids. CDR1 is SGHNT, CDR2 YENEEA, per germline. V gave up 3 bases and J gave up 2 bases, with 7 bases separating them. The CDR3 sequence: CASSFGPQETQYF. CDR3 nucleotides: TGTGCCAGCAGCTTCGGACCGCAAGAGACCCAGTACTTC.

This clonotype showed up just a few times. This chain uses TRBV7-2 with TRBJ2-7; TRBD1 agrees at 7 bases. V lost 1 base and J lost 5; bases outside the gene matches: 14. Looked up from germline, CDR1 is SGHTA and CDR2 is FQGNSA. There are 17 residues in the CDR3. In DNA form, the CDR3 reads TGTGCCAGCAGCTTAGGGTACTCAAACAGGGGACCCAACGAGCAGTACTTC. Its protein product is CASSLGYSNRGPNEQYF.

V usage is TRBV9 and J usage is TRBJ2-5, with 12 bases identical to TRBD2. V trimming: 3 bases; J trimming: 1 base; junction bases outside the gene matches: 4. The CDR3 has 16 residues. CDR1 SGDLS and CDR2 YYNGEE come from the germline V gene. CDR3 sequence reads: CASSAGTSGFQETQYF. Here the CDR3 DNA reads TGTGCCAGCAGCGCCGGGACTAGCGGGTTCCAAGAGACCCAGTACTTC.

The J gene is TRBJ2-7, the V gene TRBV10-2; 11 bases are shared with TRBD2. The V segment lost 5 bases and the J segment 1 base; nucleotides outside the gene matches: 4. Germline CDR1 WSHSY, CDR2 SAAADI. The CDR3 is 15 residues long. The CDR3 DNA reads TGCGCCAGCAGTCTAACTAGCGGGGGATCCTACGAGCAGTACTTC. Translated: CASSLTSGGSYEQYF.